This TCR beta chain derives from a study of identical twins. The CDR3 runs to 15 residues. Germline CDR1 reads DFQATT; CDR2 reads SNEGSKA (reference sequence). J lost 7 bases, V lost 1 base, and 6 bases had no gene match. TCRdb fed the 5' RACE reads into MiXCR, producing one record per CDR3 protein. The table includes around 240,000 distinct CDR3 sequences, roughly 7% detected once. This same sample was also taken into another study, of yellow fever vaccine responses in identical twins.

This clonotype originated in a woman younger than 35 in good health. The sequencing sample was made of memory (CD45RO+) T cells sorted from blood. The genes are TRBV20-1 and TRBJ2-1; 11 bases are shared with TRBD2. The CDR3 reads CSARAIIAGGNEQFF. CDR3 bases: TGCAGTGCTAGAGCGATCATAGCGGGGGGGAATGAGCAGTTCTTC.